The 17 T cell receptor beta chains below were found in one sample sequenced in a study of Ad26.COV2.S vaccination and SARS-CoV-2 variants. The treatment here: over 15 received Ad26.COV2.S at low or high dose, single or two shots; 5 received placebo; per-sample allocation not given. Sampling happened 63 days after the first vaccine or placebo injection. Some clones are missing from TCRdb's copy, which holds only in-frame ones; the method was immunoSEQ multiplex PCR. This sample yields a few hundred thousand clones, of which about four fifths are seen a single time; about 8% belongs to the top ten. Specimen: peripheral blood, collected in a trial of Ad26.COV2.S vaccine versus placebo. The receptors originated from a person aged 18 to 65 who received the Ad26.COV2.S COVID-19 vaccine or a placebo.

This chain links TRBV5-6 with TRBJ2-5; D is possibly TRBD1 (6 bases). V gave up 2 bases and J gave up 6 bases, with 17 bases separating them. This CDR3 has 15 amino acids. Germline CDR1 is SGHDT and CDR2 is YYEEEE. The chain's CDR3 is CASSFMFAGVKTQYF. The CDR3 region has the DNA TGTGCCAGCAGCTTTATGTTTGCAGGGGTGAAGACCCAGTACTTC. Full variable domain (missing parts from reference TRBV5-6 and TRBJ2-5): DAGVTQSPTHLIKTRGQQVTLRCSPKSGHDTVSWYQQALGQGPQFIFQYYEEEERQRGNFPDRFSGHQFPNYSSELNVNALLLGDSALYLCASSFMFAGVKTQYFGPGTRLLVL.

This chain's CDR3 is CASSYARLSGDTQYF. Written as DNA, the CDR3 is TGTGCCAGCAGTTACGCTCGACTATCCGGGGATACGCAGTATTTT. The chain is built from TRBV14 and TRBJ2-3, with D possibly matching TRBD2 (5 bases). Germline V gene sequence: CDR1 SGHDN, CDR2 FVKESK. This CDR3 spans 15 amino acids. V was cut by 6 bases and J by 6 bases, with 19 bases left in between.

The chain links TRBV2 to TRBJ1-5; D is possibly TRBD1 (5 bases). The CDR3 covers 15 residues. The germline V gene has CDR1 SNHLY and CDR2 FYNNEI. V was trimmed by 4 bases and J by 5 bases, leaving 15 bases between them. In DNA form, the CDR3 reads TGTGCCAGCAGTGCGGAGGCCGGGGGTGATCAGCCCCAGCATTTT. It translates to CASSAEAGGDQPQHF.

The chain employs TRBV5-1 and TRBJ2-1, with TRBD2 identical over 9 bases. CDR1 is SGHRS and CDR2 is YFSETQ in the germline V gene. This CDR3 comprises 15 residues. With 4 bases clipped from V and 9 bases from J, the junction kept 11 bases outside the gene matches. This CDR3 is CASSRGSTSGFEQFF. CDR3 sequence (DNA): TGCGCCAGCAGCCGCGGCTCGACTAGCGGTTTTGAGCAGTTCTTC. Full variable domain (outside the CDR3, taken from reference TRBV5-1 and TRBJ2-1): KAGVTQTPRYLIKTRGQQVTLSCSPISGHRSVSWYQQTPGQGLQFLFEYFSETQRNKGNFPGRFSGRQFSNSRSEMNVSTLELGDSALYLCASSRGSTSGFEQFFGPGTRLTVL.

This chain joins TRBV27 and TRBJ2-7; TRBD2 agrees at 7 bases. Trimming removed 7 bases from V and 2 bases from J; junction bases left unmatched: 5. Germline V lookup: CDR1 MNHEY, CDR2 SMNVEV (reference sequence). The CDR3 is made up of 13 amino acids. The CDR3 DNA sequence: TGTGCCAGCACCCGAGCGGGGACCTACGAGCAGTACTTC. Encoded protein: CASTRAGTYEQYF.

The J gene is TRBJ2-4, the V gene TRBV3-1 (or the pseudogene TRBV3-2); D unresolved. This CDR3 has 15 amino acids. Germline loops: CDR1 LGHDT, CDR2 YNNKEL (reference sequence). V was clipped by 1 base and J by 5 bases, with 12 bases between them. CDR3 loop: CASSQGGFYQNIQYF. CDR3 DNA: TGTGCCAGCAGCCAAGGCGGATTCTACCAAAACATTCAGTACTTC.

This clone was detected only a few times. One end of the junction varies from germline; a read error may be responsible. The chain recombines TRBV14 with TRBJ2-1; D gene ambiguous. The CDR3 contains 13 residues. Germline V gives CDR1 SGHDN, CDR2 FVKESK. CDR3 sequence reads: CASSQFSLTKEVF. For the CDR3, the DNA is TGTGCCAGCAGCCAATTCAGCCTTACTAAAGAGGTCTTC. Supplemented by reference TRBV14 and TRBJ2-1, the full variable domain reads EAGVTQFPSHSVIEKGQTVTLRCDPISGHDNLYWYRRVMGKEIKFLLHFVKESKQDESGMPNNRFLAERTGGTYSTLKVQPAELEDSGVYFCASSQFSLTKEVFGPGTRLTVL.

The J gene is TRBJ1-1, the V gene TRBV2; D remains ambiguous. The CDR3 is 12 residues long. Trimming shortened V by 7 bases and J by 7 bases, and 13 bases separated the two germline ends. Germline CDR1 reads SNHLY; CDR2 reads FYNNEI. In DNA form, the CDR3 reads TGTGCCAGCACCTCGTACCACCTTGAAGCTTTCTTT. This translates into CASTSYHLEAFF.

This chain connects TRBV7-9 to TRBJ1-2; TRBD1 matches 8 bases. The V gene's germline CDR1 is SEHNR and CDR2 FQNEAQ (reference sequence). The CDR3 is 15 residues long. With V trimmed by 5 bases and J by 8 bases, 13 bases remained unmatched. The CDR3 DNA reads TGTGCCAGCAGCGTTGATAGACAGGGGACGGGGGGCTACACCTTC. Translated, it gives CASSVDRQGTGGYTF.

Turning to this clone: An end of the junction does not agree with germline; a read error may underlie this. The rearrangement links TRBV2 to TRBJ1-3; a possible D gene is TRBD1 (5 bases). The CDR3 runs 17 residues. Germline CDR1 is SNHLY and CDR2 is FYNNEI. In DNA form, the CDR3 reads TGTGCCAGCAGGGAAGGGACGGCTGCTGGCTCTGGAAACACCATATATTTT. It yields the protein CASREGTAAGSGNTIYF. Using reference TRBV2 and TRBJ1-3 for the parts outside the CDR3, the full variable domain is EPEVTQTPSHQVTQMGQEVILRCVPISNHLYFYWYRQILGQKVEFLVSFYNNEISEKSEIFDDQFSVERPDGSNFTLKIRSTKLEDSAMYFCASREGTAAGSGNTIYFGEGSWLTVV.

The chain uses TRBV7-9 and TRBJ2-1; D ambiguous. Trimming stripped 3 bases from V and 5 bases from J, with 8 bases between. The CDR3 has 13 amino acids. Germline assignment: CDR1 SEHNR and CDR2 FQNEAQ (reference sequence). The CDR3 nucleotides are TGTGCCAGCAGCTTGATTTCGGACAATGAGCAGTTCTTC. It yields the protein CASSLISDNEQFF.

The chain has TRBV5-4 and TRBJ1-1; D remains unclear. The germline V and J ends were trimmed by 4 bases and 1 base, with 8 bases remaining between them. CDR1 and CDR2 (germline): SGHNT, YYREEE (reference sequence). The length of the CDR3 is 13 residues. CDR3: CASSPYRNTEAFF. The CDR3 coding sequence is TGTGCCAGCAGCCCATACAGGAACACTGAAGCTTTCTTT.

The chain is built from TRBV7-6 and TRBJ2-7; TRBD1 matches at 9 bases. This CDR3 has 15 residues. After removal of 2 bases from V and 4 bases from J, the junction contained 6 bases not matched to a gene. The germline V gene has CDR1 SGHVS and CDR2 FNYEAQ. As DNA, the CDR3 is TGTGCCAGCAGCTTAACCGGGACAGGGCGTTACGAGCAGTACTTC. Its translation: CASSLTGTGRYEQYF.

The V and J genes are TRBV27 and TRBJ1-3, with unresolved D. V was pared by 8 bases and J by 0 bases, with 8 bases between. Germline V CDR1 and CDR2: MNHEY, SMNVEV (reference sequence). CDR3 length: 13 amino acids. Here the CDR3 DNA reads TGTGCCAGCGGTTGGCTCTCTGGAAACACCATATATTTT. It yields the protein CASGWLSGNTIYF.

CDR3 nucleotide sequence: TGCGCCAGCAGCCCCTGGGACAGGGCAAAAGAGACCCAGTACTTC. This codes for CASSPWDRAKETQYF. V gene TRBV5-1 combines with J gene TRBJ2-5; 9 nucleotides match TRBD1. CDR1 SGHRS and CDR2 YFSETQ come from the germline V gene. With 4 bases clipped from V and 3 bases from J, the junction kept 7 bases outside the gene matches. This CDR3 spans 15 amino acids.

The CDR3 DNA reads TGTGCCAGCAGTTACTCCCAGGGTACCTACAATGAGCAGTTCTTC. This encodes CASSYSQGTYNEQFF. The chain is built from TRBV6-5 and TRBJ2-1; D is possibly TRBD1 (5 bases). Trimming pared 0 bases from V and 2 bases from J, leaving 8 bases between. Germline loops: CDR1 MNHEY, CDR2 SVGAGI. This CDR3 has 15 residues.

This chain connects TRBV2 to TRBJ2-3; 8 bases agree with TRBD2. Germline values: CDR1 SNHLY, CDR2 FYNNEI. Trimming cost V 5 bases and J 2 bases; bases outside gene matches: 6. There are 15 residues in the CDR3. The CDR3 loop reads CASSSERGFTDTQYF. CDR3 nucleotides: TGTGCCAGCAGTAGTGAGCGGGGGTTCACAGATACGCAGTATTTT.